What follows are 5 T cell receptor beta chains derived from one specimen sequenced in a study of CXCR3-negative and CXCR3-positive naive CD8 T cells. The authors prepared UMI-labeled TRB cDNA libraries by 5' RACE. TCRdb re-called the 5' RACE reads and catalogs CDR3 proteins one per entry, DNA excluded. Recorded for this sample: about 40,000 distinct CDR3 sequences. Sequencing input: naive CXCR3- CD8+ T cells from blood. Subset noted: CD45RO-CCR7+CD27+CD95- naive CD8+ T cells lacking CXCR3 (TNR3-). Receptor source: a human donor in good health. Some clones in this sample may be carry-over from other donors' samples.

The chain couples TRBV6-5 to TRBJ2-5; the D call from TCRdb, TRBD2, cannot be confirmed without DNA. The germline gives CDR1 MNHEY, CDR2 SVGAGI. This CDR3 region has 14 residues. CDR3 sequence: CASSPGLARETQYF.

This chain's CDR3 is CAISPEGGGKTQYF. The chain recombines TRBV10-3 with TRBJ2-5; TCRdb's D gene call, TRBD1, goes unchecked for lack of DNA. CDR1 and CDR2 from the germline V gene are ENHRY and SYGVKD. This CDR3 region has 14 residues.

The CDR3 reads CASSSSHGAFQETQYF. The chain combines TRBV5-1 with TRBJ2-5; TCRdb designates TRBD1, a call that cannot be tested without DNA. Germline V gives CDR1 SGHRS, CDR2 YFSETQ. This CDR3 comprises 16 residues.

The genes are TRBV7-9 and TRBJ2-7. Germline lookup yields CDR1 SEHNR and CDR2 FQNEAQ (reference sequence). The CDR3 sequence is 14 residues long. The CDR3 loop is CASSLTGISYEQYF.

This chain links TRBV7-6 with TRBJ2-2; there is no DNA to check the TCRdb D call of TRBD2. CDR1 is SGHVS, CDR2 FNYEAQ, per germline. This CDR3 contains 19 residues. The CDR3 protein is CASSQMWAGGNANTGELFF.